This passage covers 22 T cell receptor beta chains from one sample sequenced in a study of cytomegalovirus exposure and HLA in healthy donors. In the PCR, 60 Vbeta and 13 Jbeta primers were used. The method was immunoSEQ multiplex PCR; TCRdb's version includes in-frame clones alone and lacks a portion of them. The data show over 110,000 clones, around three quarters seen once. Input material: PBMCs. Source of these receptors: a man aged 18 to 30 in good health and CMV-seronegative.

The rearrangement links TRBV27 to TRBJ1-1; tentatively, D is TRBD1 (5 bases). V was trimmed by 6 bases and J by 2 bases, leaving 16 bases between them. Germline loops: CDR1 MNHEY, CDR2 SMNVEV (reference sequence). CDR3 size: 15 residues. The CDR3 sequence: CASRTALTVNTEAFF. CDR3 sequence (DNA): TGTGCCAGCAGGACCGCTTTGACAGTTAACACTGAAGCTTTCTTT.

This rearrangement joins TRBV29-1 to TRBJ2-7; 9 bases map to TRBD1. This CDR3 contains 12 residues. The J segment lost 4 bases and the V segment lost 6 bases, leaving 4 bases of the junction unmatched. In germline, CDR1 is SQVTM, CDR2 ANQGSEA. The CDR3 DNA sequence: TGCAGCGTGGCGACAGGGGGATACGAGCAGTACTTC. This gives the protein CSVATGGYEQYF.

The chain joins TRBV5-1 to TRBJ1-2, with a weak D call TRBD1 (6 bases). CDR3 length: 15 residues. CDR1 is SGHRS and CDR2 is YFSETQ in the germline V gene. V was trimmed by 4 bases and J by 4 bases, leaving 17 bases between them. The CDR3 region has the DNA TGCGCCAGCAGCGCCGACGGACAGATGGGCTATGGCTACACCTTC. Its protein is CASSADGQMGYGYTF.

This clone has just one count. The chain has TRBV19 and TRBJ1-6; no definite D call. Trimming removed 5 bases from V and 6 bases from J, with 5 bases in between. CDR3 length equals 12 residues. Germline CDR1 reads LNHDA; CDR2 reads SQIVND (reference sequence). The DNA of the CDR3 is TGTGCCAGTAGTGTCATTAATTCACCCCTCCACTTT. Its translation is CASSVINSPLHF.

V gene TRBV2 combines with J gene TRBJ2-5; D remains ambiguous. The CDR3 spans 12 residues. Germline CDR1 reads SNHLY; CDR2 reads FYNNEI. V lost 5 bases to trimming and J lost 5 bases, with 9 bases between them. The CDR3: CASSIVEETQYF. The CDR3 DNA sequence: TGTGCCAGCAGTATAGTGGAGGAGACCCAGTACTTC.

This rearrangement joins TRBV5-1 to TRBJ1-1; tentative D call: TRBD1 (6 bases). Germline V gene sequence: CDR1 SGHRS, CDR2 YFSETQ. The CDR3 covers 14 residues. Trimming took 2 bases from V and 5 from J, leaving 13 bases between them. Here the CDR3 reads CASSLTQQGTEAFF. The CDR3 coding sequence is TGCGCCAGCAGCTTAACCCAACAGGGTACTGAAGCTTTCTTT.

The rearrangement uses TRBV7-2 and TRBJ1-6; 8 bases line up with TRBD1. Germline values: CDR1 SGHTA, CDR2 FQGNSA. There are 15 residues in the CDR3. V trimming: 2 bases; J trimming: 5 bases; junction bases outside the gene matches: 2. CDR3 amino acids: CASSLQGADNSPLHF. The CDR3 bases are TGTGCCAGCAGCTTACAGGGGGCGGATAATTCACCCCTCCACTTT.

The chain joins TRBV6-5 to TRBJ1-5, with D hard to call. Germline V gives CDR1 MNHEY, CDR2 SVGAGI. The CDR3 extends over 13 amino acids. Trimming shortened V by 6 bases and J by 6 bases, and 12 bases separated the two germline ends. CDR3 nucleotide sequence: TGTGCCAGCAGATCCGGGAGGGCTCAGCCCCAGCATTTT. Protein: CASRSGRAQPQHF.

The genes are TRBV9 and TRBJ2-3; D perhaps matches TRBD1 (6 bases). CDR3 length: 14 residues. Germline CDR1 is SGDLS and CDR2 is YYNGEE. V lost 4 bases and J 7 bases, leaving 16 bases between the germline ends. The DNA for the CDR3 is TGTGCCAGCAGCCCCCTGGTCAGGGGCAATACGCAGTATTTT. Protein product: CASSPLVRGNTQYF.

The chain combines TRBV30 with TRBJ2-5; perhaps TRBD1 as D (5 bases). The CDR3 has 14 residues. The V gene's germline CDR1 is GTSNPN and CDR2 SVGIG (reference sequence). The V end lost 0 bases, the J end lost 2 bases, and 10 bases lay between the germline ends. DNA of the CDR3: TGTGCCTGGAGTGTATACAGGCTTCAAGAGACCCAGTACTTC. This codes for CAWSVYRLQETQYF.

The chain employs TRBV13 and TRBJ2-7; tentative D call: TRBD2 (6 bases). CDR3 size: 16 residues. Germline lookup yields CDR1 PRHDT and CDR2 FYEKMQ (reference sequence). The ends were cut back, 4 bases at V and 6 bases at J, with 22 bases in the middle. CDR3: CASSSRSGRRGIEQYF. The CDR3 DNA reads TGTGCCAGCAGCTCGCGTTCGGGCCGGAGGGGCATCGAGCAGTACTTC.

This clone was seen only once. V gene TRBV27 combines with J gene TRBJ2-5; the D is unclear. Matching the DNA end better, TRBJ2-7 makes the J call doubtful. Germline V gene sequence: CDR1 MNHEY, CDR2 SMNVEV (reference sequence). The CDR3 sequence is 15 residues long. CDR3 in DNA: TGTGCCAGCAGTTTTAATCGGTTCCCTTCCTACGAGCAGTACTTC. Its protein is CASSFNRFPSYEQYF.

About this clone itself: The junction and the germline gene differ at one end; a read error may be behind it. The chain carries TRBV7-9 and TRBJ2-7, with 9 positions matching TRBD1. The CDR3 length is 16 residues. Germline loops: CDR1 SEHNR, CDR2 FQNEAQ (reference sequence). In nucleotides, the CDR3 is TGTTCCAGCAGCTTAGGGTCCGGGACAGGGAAACGCGAGCAGTACTTC. Its protein is CSSSLGSGTGKREQYF.

The chain has TRBV11-1 and TRBJ2-2, with D possibly matching TRBD1 (6 bases). The germline V and J ends were trimmed by 5 bases and 5 bases, with 15 bases remaining between them. The CDR3 runs 15 residues. CDR1 and CDR2 (germline): SGHAT, FQDESV (reference sequence). Here the CDR3 DNA reads TGTGCCAGCAGCCCCAGGGGACGGGGTACCGGGGAGCTGTTTTTT. Protein product: CASSPRGRGTGELFF. Drawing the rest from reference TRBV11-1 and TRBJ2-2, the complete variable domain is EAEVAQSPRYKITEKSQAVAFWCDPISGHATLYWYRQILGQGPELLVQFQDESVVDDSQLPKDRFSAERLKGVDSTLKIQPAELGDSAMYLCASSPRGRGTGELFFGEGSRLTVL.

CDR3 amino acids: CASSPYPGQGNGYTF. The DNA of the CDR3 is TGTGCCAGCAGCCCTTATCCGGGACAGGGGAATGGCTACACCTTC. The chain carries TRBV9 and TRBJ1-2; TRBD1 aligns across 10 bases. Germline V CDR1 and CDR2: SGDLS, YYNGEE. The CDR3 is made up of 15 amino acids. V shed 4 bases, J shed 6 bases, and the junction held 9 bases outside the gene matches.

A word on this clone: The same CDR3 also results from other DNA sequences found in this sample. The rearrangement uses TRBV9 and TRBJ2-2; D remains ambiguous. This CDR3 is built from 12 residues. Per the germline V gene, CDR1 is SGDLS and CDR2 is YYNGEE. The germline V and J ends were trimmed by 2 bases and 6 bases, with 5 bases remaining between them. The CDR3 region is CASSVRAGELFF. CDR3 sequence (DNA): TGTGCCAGCAGCGTCCGGGCCGGGGAGCTGTTTTTT.

The rearrangement uses TRBV4-1 and TRBJ1-5; possibly TRBD1 for D (5 bases). The CDR3 is 19 amino acids. Trimming pared 0 bases from V and 0 bases from J, leaving 18 bases between. Germline-derived CDR1 and CDR2 are MGHRA and YSYEKL. As DNA, the CDR3 is TGCGCCAGCAGCCAAGAGGCGAAGGACATATTCTATAGCAATCAGCCCCAGCATTTT. Its translation is CASSQEAKDIFYSNQPQHF.

The rearrangement uses TRBV7-9 and TRBJ1-2, with TRBD1 identical over 8 bases. This CDR3 is 12 amino acids long. After removal of 8 bases from V and 7 bases from J, the junction contained 6 bases not matched to a gene. Germline V CDR1 and CDR2: SEHNR, FQNEAQ (reference sequence). The CDR3 region is CASWQGARGYTF. Written as DNA, the CDR3 is TGTGCCAGCTGGCAGGGGGCGCGTGGCTACACCTTC.

The chain couples TRBV6-5 to TRBJ2-5; D is unresolved. The germline CDR1 and CDR2 sequences are MNHEY and SVGAGI. This CDR3 spans 14 amino acids. V was clipped by 5 bases and J by 2 bases, with 12 bases between them. The CDR3 DNA is TGTGCCAGCAGTGACCAGACAAATCAAGAGACCCAGTACTTC. Residues: CASSDQTNQETQYF.

V usage is TRBV19 and J usage is TRBJ1-2; TRBD1 is a possible D gene (6 bases). Germline V gene sequence: CDR1 LNHDA, CDR2 SQIVND (reference sequence). V was clipped by 5 bases and J by 8 bases, with 18 bases between them. The CDR3 is 14 amino acids. The CDR3 spells CASSSRQGIRGYTF. The CDR3 nucleotides read TGTGCCAGTAGTTCGCGTCAGGGGATTAGGGGCTACACCTTC.

This clone came up once. This rearrangement joins TRBV4-3 to TRBJ1-2, with 10 bases aligning to TRBD1. With V trimmed by 2 bases and J by 7 bases, 13 bases remained unmatched. There are 17 residues in the CDR3. The germline gives CDR1 LGHNA, CDR2 YSLEER. CDR3 nucleotides: TGCGCCAGCAGCCAATCTTGGAGGGGGACAGGGGAAGGTGGCTACACCTTC. It codes for CASSQSWRGTGEGGYTF.

This clone was found a few times. J is TRBJ1-1 and V is TRBV6-5, with 7 bases fitting TRBD1. Looked up from germline, CDR1 is MNHEY and CDR2 is SVGAGI. Germline trimming cut 5 bases from V and 6 bases from J; bases unmatched to any gene: 3. The CDR3 is made up of 12 amino acids. CDR3 nucleotides: TGTGCCAGCAGTCATGGACAGGCTGAAGCTTTCTTT. Translated, it gives CASSHGQAEAFF.